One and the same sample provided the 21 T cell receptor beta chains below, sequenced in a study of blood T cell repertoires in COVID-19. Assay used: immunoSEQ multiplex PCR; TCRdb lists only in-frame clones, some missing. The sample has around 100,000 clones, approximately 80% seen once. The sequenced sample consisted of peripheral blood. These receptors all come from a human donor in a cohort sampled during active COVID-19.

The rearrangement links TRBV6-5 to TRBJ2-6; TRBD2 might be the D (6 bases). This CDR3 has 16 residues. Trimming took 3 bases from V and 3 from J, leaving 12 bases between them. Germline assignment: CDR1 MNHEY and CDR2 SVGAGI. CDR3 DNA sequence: TGTGCCAGCAGTTATTATGGGGGGAATGGGGCCAACGTCCTGACTTTC. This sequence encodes CASSYYGGNGANVLTF.

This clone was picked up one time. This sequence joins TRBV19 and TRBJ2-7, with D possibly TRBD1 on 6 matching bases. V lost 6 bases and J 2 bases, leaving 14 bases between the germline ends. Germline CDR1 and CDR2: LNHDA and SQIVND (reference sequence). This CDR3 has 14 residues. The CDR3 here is CASSNSGAPYEQYF. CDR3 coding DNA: TGTGCCAGTAGCAATTCAGGGGCACCCTACGAGCAGTACTTC.

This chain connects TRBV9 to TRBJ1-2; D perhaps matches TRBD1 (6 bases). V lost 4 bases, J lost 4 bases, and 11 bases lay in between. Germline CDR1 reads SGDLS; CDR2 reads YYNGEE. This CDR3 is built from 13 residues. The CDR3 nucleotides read TGTGCCAGCAGCCTAGGACAGACCTATGGCTACACCTTC. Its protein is CASSLGQTYGYTF.

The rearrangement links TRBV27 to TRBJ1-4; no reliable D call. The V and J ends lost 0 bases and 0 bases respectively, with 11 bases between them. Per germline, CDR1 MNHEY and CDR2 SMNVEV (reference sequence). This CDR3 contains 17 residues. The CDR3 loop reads CASSLSRSATTNEKLFF. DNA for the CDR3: TGTGCCAGCAGTTTATCGAGGTCGGCTACAACTAATGAAAAACTGTTTTTT.

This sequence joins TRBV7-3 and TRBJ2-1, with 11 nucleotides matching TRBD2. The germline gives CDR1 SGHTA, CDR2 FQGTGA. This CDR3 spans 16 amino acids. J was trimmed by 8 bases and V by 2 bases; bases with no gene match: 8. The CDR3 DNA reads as TGTGCCAGCAGCTTAGGGCTAGCGGGGGGTGTTTATGAGCAGTTCTTC. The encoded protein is CASSLGLAGGVYEQFF. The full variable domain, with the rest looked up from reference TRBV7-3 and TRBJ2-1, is GAGVSQTPSNKVTEKGKYVELRCDPISGHTALYWYRQSLGQGPEFLIYFQGTGAADDSGLPNDRFFAVRPEGSVSTLKIQRTERGDSAVYLCASSLGLAGGVYEQFFGPGTRLTVL.

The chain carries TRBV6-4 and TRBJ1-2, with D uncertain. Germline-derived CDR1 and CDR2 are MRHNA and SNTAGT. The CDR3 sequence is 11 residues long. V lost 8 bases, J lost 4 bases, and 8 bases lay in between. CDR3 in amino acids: CASPGTYGYTF. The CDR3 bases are TGTGCCAGCCCAGGAACCTATGGCTACACCTTC.

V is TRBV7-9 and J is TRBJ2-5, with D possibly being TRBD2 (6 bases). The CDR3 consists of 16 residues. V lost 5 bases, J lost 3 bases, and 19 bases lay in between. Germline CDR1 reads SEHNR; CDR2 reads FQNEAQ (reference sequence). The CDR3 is CASSPSVAAGKETQYF. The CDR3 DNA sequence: TGTGCCAGCAGCCCCTCGGTAGCGGCCGGAAAAGAGACCCAGTACTTC.

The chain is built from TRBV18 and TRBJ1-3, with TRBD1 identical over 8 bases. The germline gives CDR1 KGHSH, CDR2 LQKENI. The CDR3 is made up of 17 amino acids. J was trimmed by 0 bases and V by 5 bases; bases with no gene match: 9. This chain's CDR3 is CASSTQGVTPSGNTIYF. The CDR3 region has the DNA TGTGCCAGCTCAACACAGGGGGTCACTCCCTCTGGAAACACCATATATTTT.

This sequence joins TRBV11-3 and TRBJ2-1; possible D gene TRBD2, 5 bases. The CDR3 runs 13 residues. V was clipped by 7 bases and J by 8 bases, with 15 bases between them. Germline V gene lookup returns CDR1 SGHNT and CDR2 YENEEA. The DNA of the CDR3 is TGTGCCAGCACCCAAGCCCCGGGATATGAGCAGTTCTTC. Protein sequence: CASTQAPGYEQFF.

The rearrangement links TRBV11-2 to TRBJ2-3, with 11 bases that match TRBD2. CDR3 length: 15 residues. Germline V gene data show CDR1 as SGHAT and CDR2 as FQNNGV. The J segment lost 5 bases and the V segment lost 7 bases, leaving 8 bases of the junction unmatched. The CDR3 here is CASNRGLAGGDTQYF. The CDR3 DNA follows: TGTGCCAGCAACCGGGGGCTAGCGGGAGGAGATACGCAGTATTTT.

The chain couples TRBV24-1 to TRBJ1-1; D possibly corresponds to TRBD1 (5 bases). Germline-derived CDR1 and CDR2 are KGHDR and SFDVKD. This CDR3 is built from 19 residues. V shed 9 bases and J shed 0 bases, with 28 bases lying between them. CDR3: CATGTHSGGAQGMNTEAFF. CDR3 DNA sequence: TGTGCCACCGGGACTCATTCGGGCGGCGCCCAGGGTATGAACACTGAAGCTTTCTTT.

The CDR3 sequence: CASSQELSTGELFF. In DNA form, the CDR3 reads TGTGCCAGCAGCCAAGAATTATCCACCGGGGAGCTGTTTTTT. V usage is TRBV14 and J usage is TRBJ2-2, with unresolved D. V was trimmed by 0 bases and J by 4 bases, leaving 6 bases between them. Germline values: CDR1 SGHDN, CDR2 FVKESK. The CDR3 totals 14 residues.

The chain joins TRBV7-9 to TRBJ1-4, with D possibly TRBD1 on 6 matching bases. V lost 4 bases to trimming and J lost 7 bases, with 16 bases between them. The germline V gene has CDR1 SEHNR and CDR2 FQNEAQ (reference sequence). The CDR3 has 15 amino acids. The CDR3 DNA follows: TGTGCCAGCAGCTCCCTGGCAGGGGCGGCTGAAAAACTGTTTTTT. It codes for CASSSLAGAAEKLFF. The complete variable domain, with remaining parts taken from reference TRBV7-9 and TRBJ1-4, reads DTGVSQNPRHKITKRGQNVTFRCDPISEHNRLYWYRQTLGQGPEFLTYFQNEAQLEKSRLLSDRFSAERPKGSFSTLEIQRTEQGDSAMYLCASSSLAGAAEKLFFGSGTQLSVL.

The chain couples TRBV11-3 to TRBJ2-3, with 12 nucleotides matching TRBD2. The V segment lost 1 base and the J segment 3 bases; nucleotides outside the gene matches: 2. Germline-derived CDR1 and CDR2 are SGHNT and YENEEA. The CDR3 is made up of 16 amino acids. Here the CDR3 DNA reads TGTGCCAGCAGCTTAGGACTAGCGGGAGAGACAGATACGCAGTATTTT. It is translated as CASSLGLAGETDTQYF.

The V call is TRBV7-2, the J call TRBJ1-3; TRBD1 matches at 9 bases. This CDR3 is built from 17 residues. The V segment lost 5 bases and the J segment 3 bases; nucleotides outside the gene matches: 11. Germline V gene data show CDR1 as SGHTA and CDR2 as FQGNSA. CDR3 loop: CASSPGQGGFSGNTIYF. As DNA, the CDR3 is TGTGCCAGCAGCCCGGGACAGGGAGGTTTTAGTGGAAACACCATATATTTT.

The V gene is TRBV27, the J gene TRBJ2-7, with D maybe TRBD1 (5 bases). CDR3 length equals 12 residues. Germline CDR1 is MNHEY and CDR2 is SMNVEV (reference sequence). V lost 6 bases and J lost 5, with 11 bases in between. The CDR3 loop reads CASSLQGHEQYF. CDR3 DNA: TGTGCCAGCAGCCTGCAGGGCCACGAGCAGTACTTC.

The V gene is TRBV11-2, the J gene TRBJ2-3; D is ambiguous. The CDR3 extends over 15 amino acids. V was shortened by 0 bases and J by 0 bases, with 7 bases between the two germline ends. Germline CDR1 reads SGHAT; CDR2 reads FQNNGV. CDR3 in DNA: TGTGCCAGCAGCTTAGATCGCTATAGCACAGATACGCAGTATTTT. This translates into CASSLDRYSTDTQYF.

The DNA for the CDR3 is TGTGCCAGCAGCTCGAGGGTGCGGGGGCGAACCAACTATGGCTACACCTTC. It translates to CASSSRVRGRTNYGYTF. V is TRBV28 and J is TRBJ1-2; D is possibly TRBD1 (6 bases). The germline CDR1 and CDR2 sequences are MDHEN and SYDVKM. The CDR3 contains 17 residues. V shed 6 bases and J shed 2 bases, with 22 bases lying between them.

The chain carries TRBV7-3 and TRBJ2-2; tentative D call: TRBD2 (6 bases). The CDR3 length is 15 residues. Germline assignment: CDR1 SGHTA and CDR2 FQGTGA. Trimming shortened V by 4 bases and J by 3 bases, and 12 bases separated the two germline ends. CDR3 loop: CASSSGTWDTGELFF. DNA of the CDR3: TGTGCCAGCAGCTCCGGGACTTGGGACACCGGGGAGCTGTTTTTT.

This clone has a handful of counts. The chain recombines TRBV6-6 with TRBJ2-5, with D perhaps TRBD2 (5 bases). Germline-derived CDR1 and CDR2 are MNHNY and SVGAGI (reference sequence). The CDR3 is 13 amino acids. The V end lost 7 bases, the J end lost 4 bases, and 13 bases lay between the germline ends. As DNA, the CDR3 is TGTGCCAGCACCGAAACTAGTCGAGAGACCCAGTACTTC. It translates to CASTETSRETQYF.

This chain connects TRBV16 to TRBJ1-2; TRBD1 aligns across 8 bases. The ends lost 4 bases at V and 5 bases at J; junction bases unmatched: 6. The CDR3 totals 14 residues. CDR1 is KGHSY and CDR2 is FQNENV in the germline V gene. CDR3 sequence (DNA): TGTGCCAGCAGCCCATCGACAGGGGCGTATGGCTACACCTTC. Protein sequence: CASSPSTGAYGYTF. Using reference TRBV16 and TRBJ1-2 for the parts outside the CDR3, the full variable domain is GEEVAQTPKHLVRGEGQKAKLYCAPIKGHSYVFWYQQVLKNEFKFLISFQNENVFDETGMPKERFSAKCLPNSPCSLEIQATKLEDSAVYFCASSPSTGAYGYTFGSGTRLTVV.